This T cell receptor beta chain was documented in a study of blood T cell repertoires in COVID-19. Across the study: Sources were T cells, B-cell-depleted T cells, or PBMCs; the material itself was cDNA or gDNA.

Profiled with immunoSEQ multiplex PCR; TCRdb holds only in-frame clones, not every one. The table lists approximately 160,000 clones, 80% to 90% of them singletons. V lost 5 bases and J 2 bases, leaving 14 bases between the germline ends. This CDR3 comprises 14 residues. Germline values: CDR1 SGHDT, CDR2 YYEEEE. This chain connects TRBV5-6 to TRBJ2-7, with D perhaps matching TRBD1 (6 bases). This TCR was sampled from a human donor in a cohort sampled during active COVID-19. The sequenced sample consisted of peripheral blood. CDR3 nucleotides: TGTGCCAGCAGGAGAAACAGGGTAACCTACGAGCAGTACTTC. Protein: CASRRNRVTYEQYF.